These 15 T cell receptor beta chains were all obtained from the same sample, sequenced in a study of T cells after posttransplantation cyclophosphamide. The protocol was immunoSEQ multiplex PCR, while the TCRdb copy is restricted to in-frame clones and leaves out a portion. The record shows about 34,000 clones for this sample, with no singletons present. Sample: PBMCs. These receptors came from a woman aged 45-65 years in good health and a related stem cell transplant donor.

This clone was seen repeatedly, ten times or more. The genes are TRBV7-9 and TRBJ2-1; 11 bases are shared with TRBD2. The V and J ends lost 4 bases and 3 bases, in that order; junction bases with no gene match: 5. The V gene's germline CDR1 is SEHNR and CDR2 FQNEAQ (reference sequence). CDR3 length: 16 amino acids. CDR3 in amino acids: CASSSGTSGNYNEQFF. For the CDR3, the DNA is TGTGCCAGCAGCTCCGGGACTAGCGGAAACTACAATGAGCAGTTCTTC.

This clone was detected ten times or more. The genes are TRBV19 and TRBJ2-7, with D maybe TRBD2 (5 bases). Trimming took 3 bases from V and 2 from J, leaving 11 bases between them. In germline, CDR1 is LNHDA, CDR2 SQIVND (reference sequence). The CDR3 contains 14 residues. The CDR3 reads CASSMGRGPYEQYF. The CDR3 DNA is TGTGCCAGTAGTATGGGTCGCGGGCCCTACGAGCAGTACTTC.

At least ten counts were recorded for this clone. V gene TRBV18 combines with J gene TRBJ1-1; D gene uncertain. The germline V gene has CDR1 KGHSH and CDR2 LQKENI. This CDR3 spans 12 amino acids. Trimming took off 4 bases at V and 2 bases at J, with 5 bases between the two ends. CDR3 protein: CASSLINTEAFF. The DNA for the CDR3 is TGTGCCAGCTCACTTATAAACACTGAAGCTTTCTTT.

This clone was recorded many times. V gene TRBV13 combines with J gene TRBJ2-2; D is possibly TRBD1 (5 bases). Germline V lookup: CDR1 PRHDT, CDR2 FYEKMQ (reference sequence). The CDR3 spans 14 residues. Trimming left V 6 bases short and J 1 base short, with 9 bases between. The CDR3 protein is CASSFTGNTGELFF. CDR3 sequence (DNA): TGTGCCAGCAGTTTTACAGGGAACACCGGGGAGCTGTTTTTT.

This clone came up many times. The chain has TRBV7-9 and TRBJ1-1; D is possibly TRBD1 (5 bases). Trimming shortened V by 6 bases and J by 0 bases, and 14 bases separated the two germline ends. Looked up from germline, CDR1 is SEHNR and CDR2 is FQNEAQ (reference sequence). The CDR3 spans 15 residues. The CDR3 here is CASSTPQGMNTEAFF. DNA of the CDR3: TGTGCCAGCAGTACGCCTCAGGGAATGAACACTGAAGCTTTCTTT.

The chain employs TRBV7-8 and TRBJ2-5; tentative D call: TRBD1 (6 bases). The CDR3 loop spans 14 amino acids. Germline values: CDR1 SGHVS, CDR2 FQNEAQ. The V and J ends lost 5 bases and 1 base respectively, with 11 bases between them. The CDR3 DNA is TGTGCCAGCAGCACGTGGACAGCCCAAGAGACCCAGTACTTC. It codes for CASSTWTAQETQYF.

This clone was observed a few times. The chain employs TRBV24-1 and TRBJ2-3; no definite D call. Germline V gene data show CDR1 as KGHDR and CDR2 as SFDVKD. Trimming took 2 bases from V and 5 from J, leaving 7 bases between them. The CDR3 length is 13 residues. CDR3 nucleotide sequence: TGTGCCACCAGTGATTGGAAGGGAGATACGCAGTATTTT. As protein: CATSDWKGDTQYF.

This clone appeared many times. The chain has TRBV18 and TRBJ1-1; weak D call: TRBD1 (5 bases). Germline CDR1 KGHSH, CDR2 LQKENI. The V end lost 5 bases, the J end lost 1 base, and 17 bases lay between the germline ends. The CDR3 totals 16 residues. The chain's CDR3 is CASSWAGASTNTEAFF. CDR3 in DNA: TGTGCCAGCTCATGGGCTGGGGCGAGCACGAACACTGAAGCTTTCTTT.

This clone was seen at least ten times. The rearrangement uses TRBV27 and TRBJ1-2, with TRBD1 matching 7 bases. Germline loops: CDR1 MNHEY, CDR2 SMNVEV (reference sequence). V was pared by 7 bases and J by 4 bases, with 6 bases of the junction left unmatched. CDR3 size: 13 residues. CDR3 coding DNA: TGTGCCAGCAAAGCGGGACAGTTCTATGGCTACACCTTC. Its protein product is CASKAGQFYGYTF.

The chain uses TRBV30 and TRBJ2-7; maybe TRBD2 (6 bases). This CDR3 contains 13 residues. The germline gives CDR1 GTSNPN, CDR2 SVGIG (reference sequence). V lost 4 bases and J 4 bases, leaving 14 bases between the germline ends. In DNA, the CDR3 is TGTGCCTGGATTTCGCGACTAGGGTACGAGCAGTACTTC. This encodes CAWISRLGYEQYF.

This clone was counted many times. The J gene is TRBJ2-7, the V gene TRBV6-5, with TRBD1 identical over 8 bases. Trimming took 6 bases from V and 0 from J; bases not matched to a gene: 10. The CDR3 extends over 16 amino acids. Germline V gene lookup returns CDR1 MNHEY and CDR2 SVGAGI. CDR3 amino acids: CASSYRDRTFSYEQYF. The CDR3 nucleotides are TGTGCCAGCAGCTACCGGGACAGGACCTTCTCCTACGAGCAGTACTTC.

The V call is TRBV9, the J call TRBJ2-3; no firm D call. This CDR3 is 11 amino acids long. Germline-derived CDR1 and CDR2 are SGDLS and YYNGEE. V was pared by 7 bases and J by 6 bases, with 9 bases between. The CDR3 loop reads CASHAEDTQYF. CDR3 coding DNA: TGTGCCAGCCACGCGGAGGATACGCAGTATTTT.

This clone was recorded many times. The chain joins TRBV27 to TRBJ2-7; the D is unclear. The V gene lost 0 bases and the J gene lost 4 bases, with 10 bases spanning the gap. The CDR3 runs to 14 residues. The V gene's germline CDR1 is MNHEY and CDR2 SMNVEV (reference sequence). The CDR3: CASSLSPLKYEQYF. The CDR3 region has the DNA TGTGCCAGCAGTTTATCCCCCCTAAAGTACGAGCAGTACTTC.

Ten or more counts support this clone. The genes are TRBV5-4 and TRBJ2-1; tentatively, D is TRBD1 (6 bases). The CDR3 has 14 amino acids. Germline CDR1 is SGHNT and CDR2 is YYREEE (reference sequence). Trimming left V 3 bases short and J 5 bases short, with 12 bases between. For the CDR3, the DNA is TGTGCCAGCAGCTCTAGGACAGTGGACAATGAGCAGTTCTTC. Translating it yields CASSSRTVDNEQFF. Based on the CDR3 plus reference TRBV5-4 and TRBJ2-1, the full variable domain is ETGVTQSPTHLIKTRGQQVTLRCSSQSGHNTVSWYQQALGQGPQFIFQYYREEENGRGNFPPRFSGLQFPNYSSELNVNALELDDSALYLCASSSRTVDNEQFFGPGTRLTVL.

There are many counts of this clone. CDR3 residues: CASSQNPTGTSTDTQYF. The DNA for the CDR3 is TGCGCCAGCAGCCAGAACCCGACAGGAACTAGCACAGATACGCAGTATTTT. The chain recombines TRBV5-1 with TRBJ2-3; D is perhaps TRBD1 (6 bases). CDR1 is SGHRS and CDR2 is YFSETQ in the germline V gene. The CDR3 has 17 residues. Trimming removed 4 bases from V and 0 bases from J, with 18 bases in between.